The 26 T cell receptor beta chains given below trace back to one sample, sequenced in a study of blood T cell repertoires in COVID-19. Method: immunoSEQ multiplex PCR; TCRdb's copy keeps in-frame clones and lacks some. The top ten hold 4.1% of the sample, which has fewer than 350,000 clones, over 80% seen once. Sequencing was performed on peripheral blood. These receptors all stem from a woman aged 45 to 65 with active or convalescent COVID-19.

The CDR3 DNA reads TGTGCCAGCAGCTTCTTCCGGGACAACACAGATACGCAGTATTTT. This translates into CASSFFRDNTDTQYF. The chain employs TRBV7-9 and TRBJ2-3; a weak D match, TRBD1 (6 bases). The CDR3 covers 15 residues. CDR1 and CDR2 from the germline V gene are SEHNR and FQNEAQ (reference sequence). V was trimmed by 3 bases and J by 2 bases, leaving 12 bases between them. The full variable domain, in which reference TRBV7-9 and TRBJ2-3 provide the parts outside the CDR3, is DTGVSQNPRHKITKRGQNVTFRCDPISEHNRLYWYRQTLGQGPEFLTYFQNEAQLEKSRLLSDRFSAERPKGSFSTLEIQRTEQGDSAMYLCASSFFRDNTDTQYFGPGTRLTVL.

This chain joins TRBV5-5 and TRBJ2-7, with 7 bases matching TRBD2. Losses at the gene ends were 1 base for V and 0 bases for J; bases not matched to a gene: 10. Germline CDR1 and CDR2: SGHKS and YYEKEE (reference sequence). The CDR3 covers 17 residues. For the CDR3, the DNA is TGTGCCAGCAGCTTGTGGGGACTATCTAGCGGCTCCTACGAGCAGTACTTC. Translation: CASSLWGLSSGSYEQYF.

V gene TRBV28 combines with J gene TRBJ1-2; D possibly corresponds to TRBD1 (6 bases). V was clipped by 4 bases and J by 8 bases, with 14 bases between them. This CDR3 region has 13 residues. CDR1 and CDR2 from the germline V gene are MDHEN and SYDVKM. CDR3 coding DNA: TGTGCCAGCAGTTCCGGGACACGGGAAGGCTACACCTTC. This gives the protein CASSSGTREGYTF.

The chain carries TRBV5-1 and TRBJ1-4; 9 nucleotides match TRBD1. V shed 0 bases and J 8 bases; nucleotides not matched to a gene: 8. Germline loops: CDR1 SGHRS, CDR2 YFSETQ. The CDR3 is made up of 16 amino acids. In nucleotides, the CDR3 is TGCGCCAGCAGCTTGGACCACGGGACAGGGCGGGAAAAACTGTTTTTT. Translated, it gives CASSLDHGTGREKLFF.

V usage is TRBV28 and J usage is TRBJ2-1, with TRBD2 matching 11 bases. V shed 6 bases, J shed 6 bases, and the junction held 10 bases outside the gene matches. The CDR3 is 16 residues long. CDR1 and CDR2 from the germline V gene are MDHEN and SYDVKM. The CDR3 region has the DNA TGTGCCAGCAGACAGACCGGGACTAGCGGCTTCAATGAGCAGTTCTTC. As protein: CASRQTGTSGFNEQFF. Together with reference TRBV28 and TRBJ2-1, the CDR3 gives the full variable domain: DVKVTQSSRYLVKRTGEKVFLECVQDMDHENMFWYRQDPGLGLRLIYFSYDVKMKEKGDIPEGYSVSREKKERFSLILESASTNQTSMYLCASRQTGTSGFNEQFFGPGTRLTVL.

V usage is TRBV6-1 and J usage is TRBJ1-5, with 9 bases matching TRBD1. From germline, CDR1 is MNHNS and CDR2 SASEGT. V trimming: 1 base; J trimming: 4 bases; junction bases outside the gene matches: 2. CDR3 length equals 15 residues. The CDR3 coding sequence is TGTGCCAGCAGTGAAGACAGGGGGCGGAATCAGCCCCAGCATTTT. Its protein is CASSEDRGRNQPQHF.

This clone was counted a few times. The chain employs TRBV5-4 and TRBJ1-6, with a tentative D call TRBD1 (6 bases). Germline V gene lookup returns CDR1 SGHNT and CDR2 YYREEE (reference sequence). The CDR3 runs to 16 residues. Trimming cost V 4 bases and J 4 bases, with 15 bases left between them. The CDR3 sequence: CASSPAGTQYNSPLHF. DNA for the CDR3: TGTGCCAGCAGCCCGGCCGGGACACAATATAATTCACCCCTCCACTTT.

The chain couples TRBV30 to TRBJ2-7, with 16 positions matching TRBD2. CDR3 size: 18 residues. The germline V gene has CDR1 GTSNPN and CDR2 SVGIG (reference sequence). Losses at the gene ends were 2 bases for V and 3 bases for J; bases not matched to a gene: 10. CDR3 in amino acids: CAWSRFPGLAGGDYEQYF. The CDR3 DNA reads as TGTGCCTGGAGTAGATTCCCGGGACTAGCGGGAGGGGACTACGAGCAGTACTTC.

The chain combines TRBV6-5 with TRBJ2-7, with D perhaps matching TRBD1 (6 bases). The V and J ends lost 5 bases and 6 bases respectively, with 20 bases between them. This CDR3 has 15 amino acids. Per the germline V gene, CDR1 is MNHEY and CDR2 is SVGAGI. Here the CDR3 DNA reads TGTGCCAGCAGTACCCGGAGGACAGTCTACTCCGAGCAGTACTTC. Its translation is CASSTRRTVYSEQYF.

The chain recombines TRBV11-3 with TRBJ2-7, with 7 positions matching TRBD2. J gave up 0 bases and V 4 bases, and 6 bases lay outside the gene matches. CDR3 size: 15 residues. Germline lookup yields CDR1 SGHNT and CDR2 YENEEA. CDR3 protein: CASSSGGLSSYEQYF. DNA of the CDR3: TGTGCCAGCAGCTCGGGAGGCTTAAGCTCCTACGAGCAGTACTTC.

The chain employs TRBV11-3 and TRBJ2-2; 7 bases agree with TRBD2. Unmatched junction bases numbered 6, after V lost 1 base and J lost 1 base. CDR3 length: 17 residues. Per germline, CDR1 SGHNT and CDR2 YENEEA. The CDR3 sequence is CASSLGEGRRNTGELFF. The CDR3 DNA follows: TGTGCCAGCAGCTTAGGGGAGGGGCGGAGGAACACCGGGGAGCTGTTTTTT.

This chain joins TRBV25-1 and TRBJ1-2; D remains unclear. Germline V gene data show CDR1 as MGHDK and CDR2 as SYGVNS. V shed 4 bases and J shed 3 bases, with 9 bases lying between them. This CDR3 spans 13 amino acids. The DNA for the CDR3 is TGTGCCAGCAGTGCTGGCTCCCACTATGGCTACACCTTC. Translated: CASSAGSHYGYTF.

The V gene is TRBV11-2, the J gene TRBJ2-1, with TRBD2 matching over 7 bases. V lost 5 bases and J lost 0; bases outside the gene matches: 1. The germline V gene encodes CDR1 SGHAT and CDR2 FQNNGV. The CDR3 length is 14 residues. The CDR3 spells CASSRGSSYNEQFF. In DNA, the CDR3 is TGTGCCAGCAGCCGCGGGAGCTCCTACAATGAGCAGTTCTTC. Looking up the rest from reference TRBV11-2 and TRBJ2-1 gives the full variable domain: EAGVAQSPRYKIIEKRQSVAFWCNPISGHATLYWYQQILGQGPKLLIQFQNNGVVDDSQLPKDRFSAERLKGVDSTLKIQPAKLEDSAVYLCASSRGSSYNEQFFGPGTRLTVL.

This rearrangement joins TRBV5-1 to TRBJ2-2; TRBD2 matches 7 bases. Germline CDR1 reads SGHRS; CDR2 reads YFSETQ. The CDR3 consists of 17 residues. V lost 3 bases to trimming and J lost 3 bases; unmatched junction nucleotides: 11. The CDR3 DNA sequence: TGCGCCAGCAGCTCTGGCGGGGGTTCAATCGACACCGGGGAGCTGTTTTTT. Protein product: CASSSGGGSIDTGELFF.

This clone was seen once. The genes are TRBV2 and TRBJ1-2; tentatively, D is TRBD1 (5 bases). This CDR3 has 15 residues. Germline V gene lookup returns CDR1 SNHLY and CDR2 FYNNEI. The V end was cut by 6 bases, the J end by 7 bases, with 21 bases between. In nucleotides, the CDR3 is TGTGCCAGCAGGGAGGGGCAGGAGGGCCTGGGTGGCTACACCTTC. Encoded protein: CASREGQEGLGGYTF.

The chain is built from TRBV2 and TRBJ2-1; D gene unclear. Germline values: CDR1 SNHLY, CDR2 FYNNEI. V was pared by 7 bases and J by 4 bases, with 5 bases between. This CDR3 has 11 amino acids. The CDR3 loop is CASTQYNEQFF. The CDR3 coding sequence is TGTGCCAGCACCCAGTACAATGAGCAGTTCTTC.

The chain joins TRBV6-5 to TRBJ1-4; D possibly corresponds to TRBD1 (5 bases). Germline V gives CDR1 MNHEY, CDR2 SVGAGI. Trimming removed 8 bases from V and 8 bases from J, with 18 bases in between. The CDR3 sequence is 14 residues long. The CDR3 DNA is TGTGCCAGCGGTTTGGGGACGGGGGGAGAAAAACTGTTTTTT. It translates to CASGLGTGGEKLFF.

J is TRBJ1-1 and V is TRBV20-1; TRBD1 aligns across 7 bases. The CDR3 extends over 11 amino acids. V dropped 6 bases and J dropped 11; count of bases not matched to a gene: 9. Per the germline V gene, CDR1 is DFQATT and CDR2 is SNEGSKA (reference sequence). The CDR3: CSAIRGLGAFF. CDR3 DNA sequence: TGCAGTGCCATAAGGGGGCTAGGGGCTTTCTTT.

This clone appeared once. The CDR3, as DNA: TGTGCCAGCAGGCGAGAGGGACTAGCGGGAGGGGTCGACTACGAGCAGTACTTC. This sequence encodes CASRREGLAGGVDYEQYF. The chain uses TRBV28 and TRBJ2-7, with 16 bases fitting TRBD2. V shed 6 bases, J shed 3 bases, and the junction held 11 bases outside the gene matches. Germline CDR1 and CDR2: MDHEN and SYDVKM. There are 18 residues in the CDR3.

The V and J genes are TRBV6-2 or TRBV6-3 and TRBJ2-6, with 10 bases fitting TRBD2. The CDR3 covers 17 residues. The junction had 6 bases not matched to a gene; V was cut back by 5 bases and J by 2 bases. Germline CDR1 MNHEY, CDR2 SVGEGT. CDR3 amino acids: CASSDPAGGPGANVLTF. CDR3 in DNA: TGTGCCAGCAGTGATCCAGCGGGAGGGCCTGGGGCCAACGTCCTGACTTTC.

The chain links TRBV5-1 to TRBJ1-1, with 8 bases aligning to TRBD1. The V gene end was trimmed by 1 base and the J gene end by 5 bases; junction bases not matched to a gene: 10. From germline, CDR1 is SGHRS and CDR2 YFSETQ. CDR3 length: 16 residues. The CDR3 sequence is CASSLRSGQGGTEAFF. The CDR3 bases are TGCGCCAGCAGCTTGCGATCCGGACAGGGCGGGACTGAAGCTTTCTTT. Drawing the rest from reference TRBV5-1 and TRBJ1-1, the complete variable domain is KAGVTQTPRYLIKTRGQQVTLSCSPISGHRSVSWYQQTPGQGLQFLFEYFSETQRNKGNFPGRFSGRQFSNSRSEMNVSTLELGDSALYLCASSLRSGQGGTEAFFGQGTRLTVV.

V is TRBV4-1 and J is TRBJ1-5; 8 positions agree with TRBD1. The CDR3 runs 16 residues. In germline, CDR1 is MGHRA, CDR2 YSYEKL. The V gene end was trimmed by 1 base and the J gene end by 6 bases; junction bases not matched to a gene: 8. The CDR3 protein is CASSQVDRGGGQPQHF. Here the CDR3 DNA reads TGCGCCAGCAGCCAAGTTGACAGGGGTGGAGGTCAGCCCCAGCATTTT.

The chain recombines TRBV7-9 with TRBJ1-2, with D unclear. The V gene's germline CDR1 is SEHNR and CDR2 FQNEAQ (reference sequence). The V end was cut by 5 bases, the J end by 4 bases, with 11 bases between. CDR3 length equals 13 residues. The CDR3 bases are TGTGCCAGCAGCCCCGCAGGCCTCTATGGCTACACCTTC. Its protein is CASSPAGLYGYTF.

This chain joins TRBV28 and TRBJ1-5; D unresolved. V lost 7 bases to trimming and J lost 1 base, with 17 bases between them. The germline V gene encodes CDR1 MDHEN and CDR2 SYDVKM. The CDR3 runs 16 residues. The CDR3, as DNA: TGTGCCAGCACCTTAATGCCCGGAGGGAGCAATCAGCCCCAGCATTTT. Encoded protein: CASTLMPGGSNQPQHF.

The chain links TRBV24-1 to TRBJ1-2; 8 bases align to TRBD1. Germline-derived CDR1 and CDR2 are KGHDR and SFDVKD. With V trimmed by 10 bases and J by 3 bases, 3 bases remained unmatched. This CDR3 spans 12 amino acids. CDR3 bases: TGTGCCACTATGGACAGGGACTATGGCTACACCTTC. Its protein product is CATMDRDYGYTF.

The rearrangement uses TRBV5-1 and TRBJ2-7, with D unresolved. The CDR3 spans 14 residues. CDR1 SGHRS and CDR2 YFSETQ come from the germline V gene. The V end lost 0 bases, the J end lost 4 bases, and 11 bases lay between the germline ends. The CDR3, as DNA: TGCGCCAGCAGCTTGGAACCAGAAATGTACGAGCAGTACTTC. This encodes CASSLEPEMYEQYF. Full variable domain (remainder filled in from reference TRBV5-1 and TRBJ2-7): KAGVTQTPRYLIKTRGQQVTLSCSPISGHRSVSWYQQTPGQGLQFLFEYFSETQRNKGNFPGRFSGRQFSNSRSEMNVSTLELGDSALYLCASSLEPEMYEQYFGPGTRLTVT.